The clone carrying this TCR beta chain has just a few counts. Its antigen is unknown. The CDR3 is 20 amino acids. V was pared by 2 bases and J by 1 base, with 26 bases between. Germline loops: CDR1 MNHEY, CDR2 SVGAGI. TCRdb re-called the RT-PCR reads through MiXCR, storing one row per CDR3 protein. The sample lists 300,000 to 350,000 distinct CDR3 sequences; 20% to 25% were seen once. This record comes from a study of response to subunit inactivated influenza vaccine. Points from the study as a whole: Each seasonal flu vaccination may recruit only limited new T cells, authors suggested.

The sample in question was PBMCs from blood, obtained around 22 months after vaccination. This TCR was sampled from a man aged 50 to 69 who received an inactivated influenza vaccine. The chain employs TRBV6-5 and TRBJ1-1; D gene uncertain. DNA of the CDR3: TGTGCCAGCAGTTACAATCGTCGGGGTTTGACGGTACAAAAGAACACTGAAGCTTTCTTT. Its translation is CASSYNRRGLTVQKNTEAFF.